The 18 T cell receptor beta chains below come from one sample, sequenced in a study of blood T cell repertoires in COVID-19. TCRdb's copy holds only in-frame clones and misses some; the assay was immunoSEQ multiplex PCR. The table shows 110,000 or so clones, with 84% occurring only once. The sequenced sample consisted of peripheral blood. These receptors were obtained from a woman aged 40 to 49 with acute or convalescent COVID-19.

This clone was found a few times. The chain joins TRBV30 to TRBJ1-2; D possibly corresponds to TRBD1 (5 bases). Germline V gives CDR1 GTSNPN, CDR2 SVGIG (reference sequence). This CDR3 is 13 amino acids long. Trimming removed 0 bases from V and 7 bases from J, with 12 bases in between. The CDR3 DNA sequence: TGTGCCTGGAGTGTACAACGGGGGTTTGGCTACACCTTC. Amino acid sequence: CAWSVQRGFGYTF.

CDR3 protein: CASSQDQLAGGKSYEQYF. The CDR3 DNA is TGCGCCAGCAGCCAAGATCAACTAGCGGGGGGAAAATCCTACGAGCAGTACTTC. The chain has TRBV4-1 and TRBJ2-7, with 12 bases aligning to TRBD2. The CDR3 spans 18 residues. V trimming: 0 bases; J trimming: 1 base; junction bases outside the gene matches: 7. CDR1 MGHRA and CDR2 YSYEKL come from the germline V gene.

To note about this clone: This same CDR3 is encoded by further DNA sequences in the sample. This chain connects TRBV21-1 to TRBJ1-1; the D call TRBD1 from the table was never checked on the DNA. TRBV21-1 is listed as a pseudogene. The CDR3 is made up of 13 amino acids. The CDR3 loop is CASSGQGNTEAFF. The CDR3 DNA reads TGTGCCAGCAGCGGGCAGGGGAACACTGAAGCTTTCTTT.

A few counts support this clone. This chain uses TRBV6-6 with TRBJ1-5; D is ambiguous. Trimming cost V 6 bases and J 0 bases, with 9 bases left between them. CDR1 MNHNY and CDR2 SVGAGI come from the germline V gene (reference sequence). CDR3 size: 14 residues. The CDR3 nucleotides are TGTGCCAGCAGAACCACCTATAGCAATCAGCCCCAGCATTTT. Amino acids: CASRTTYSNQPQHF.

Written as DNA, the CDR3 is TGTGCCAGCAGTTCCATTAGGACAGATCAAGAGACCCAGTACTTC. Amino acids: CASSSIRTDQETQYF. The genes are TRBV6-2 or TRBV6-3 and TRBJ2-5; tentative D call: TRBD1 (6 bases). V was clipped by 4 bases and J by 2 bases, with 14 bases between them. CDR1 and CDR2 from the germline V gene are MNHEY and SVGEGT. This CDR3 has 15 amino acids.

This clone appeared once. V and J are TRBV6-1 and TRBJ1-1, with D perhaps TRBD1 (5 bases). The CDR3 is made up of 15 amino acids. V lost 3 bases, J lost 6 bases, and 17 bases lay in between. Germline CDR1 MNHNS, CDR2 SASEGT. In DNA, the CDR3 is TGTGCCAGCAGTGATTGGCGGGGGAGGGGATCTGAAGCTTTCTTT. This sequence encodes CASSDWRGRGSEAFF.

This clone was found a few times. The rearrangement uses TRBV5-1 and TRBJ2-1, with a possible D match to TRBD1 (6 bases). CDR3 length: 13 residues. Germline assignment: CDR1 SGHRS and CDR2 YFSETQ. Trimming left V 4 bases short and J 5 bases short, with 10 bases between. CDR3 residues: CASSLGTNNEQFF. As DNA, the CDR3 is TGCGCCAGCAGCCTAGGGACAAACAATGAGCAGTTCTTC.

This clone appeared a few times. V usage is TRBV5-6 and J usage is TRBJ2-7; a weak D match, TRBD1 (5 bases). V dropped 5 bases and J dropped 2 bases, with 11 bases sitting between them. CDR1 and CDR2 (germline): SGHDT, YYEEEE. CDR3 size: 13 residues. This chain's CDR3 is CASSSRQTYEQYF. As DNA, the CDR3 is TGTGCCAGCAGTAGTCGACAGACCTACGAGCAGTACTTC.

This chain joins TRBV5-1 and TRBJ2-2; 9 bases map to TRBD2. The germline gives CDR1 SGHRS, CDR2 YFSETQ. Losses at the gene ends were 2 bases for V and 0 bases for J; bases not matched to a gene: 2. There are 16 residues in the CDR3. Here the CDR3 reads CASSFSGGPNTGELFF. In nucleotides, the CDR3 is TGCGCCAGCAGCTTTAGCGGGGGCCCGAACACCGGGGAGCTGTTTTTT.

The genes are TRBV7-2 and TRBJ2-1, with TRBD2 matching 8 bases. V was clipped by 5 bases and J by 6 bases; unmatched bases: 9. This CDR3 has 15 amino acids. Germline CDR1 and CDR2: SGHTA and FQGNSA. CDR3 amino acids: CASSDASGWGNEQFF. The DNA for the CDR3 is TGTGCCAGCAGCGATGCTAGCGGGTGGGGCAATGAGCAGTTCTTC.

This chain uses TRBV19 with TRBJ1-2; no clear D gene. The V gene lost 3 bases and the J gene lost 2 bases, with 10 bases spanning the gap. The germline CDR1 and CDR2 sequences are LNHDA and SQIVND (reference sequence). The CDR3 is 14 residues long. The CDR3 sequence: CASSILPGNYGYTF. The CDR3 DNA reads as TGTGCCAGTAGTATCCTCCCGGGGAACTATGGCTACACCTTC.

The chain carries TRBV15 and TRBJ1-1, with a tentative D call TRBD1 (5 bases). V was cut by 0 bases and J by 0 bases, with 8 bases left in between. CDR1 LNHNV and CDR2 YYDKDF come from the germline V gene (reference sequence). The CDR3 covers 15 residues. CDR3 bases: TGTGCCACCAGCAGAGATAGGGGCATGAACACTGAAGCTTTCTTT. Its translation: CATSRDRGMNTEAFF.

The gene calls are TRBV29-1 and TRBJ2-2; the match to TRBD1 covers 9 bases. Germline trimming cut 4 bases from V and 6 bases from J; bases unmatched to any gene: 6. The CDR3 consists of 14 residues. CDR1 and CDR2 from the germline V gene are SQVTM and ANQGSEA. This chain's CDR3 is CSVVQGARAGELFF. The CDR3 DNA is TGCAGCGTTGTACAGGGGGCGCGGGCCGGGGAGCTGTTTTTT.

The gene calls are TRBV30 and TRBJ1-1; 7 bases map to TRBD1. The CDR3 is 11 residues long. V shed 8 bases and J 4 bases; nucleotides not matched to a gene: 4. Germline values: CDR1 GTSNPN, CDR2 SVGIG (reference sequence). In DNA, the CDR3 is TGTGCCCTAGACAGGGCCACTGAAGCTTTCTTT. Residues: CALDRATEAFF.

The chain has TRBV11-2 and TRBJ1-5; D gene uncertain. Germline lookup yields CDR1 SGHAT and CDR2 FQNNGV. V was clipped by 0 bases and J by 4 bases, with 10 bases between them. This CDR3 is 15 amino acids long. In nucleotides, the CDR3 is TGTGCCAGCAGCTTAGATGGCCTGGTAAATCAGCCCCAGCATTTT. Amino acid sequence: CASSLDGLVNQPQHF.

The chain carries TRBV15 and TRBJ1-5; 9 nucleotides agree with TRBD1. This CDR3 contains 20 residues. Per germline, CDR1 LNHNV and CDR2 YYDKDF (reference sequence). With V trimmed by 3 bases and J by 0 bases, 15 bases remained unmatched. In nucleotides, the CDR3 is TGTGCCACCAGCAGCACACTACTACCGGGACAGGGTTATAGCAATCAGCCCCAGCATTTT. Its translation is CATSSTLLPGQGYSNQPQHF.

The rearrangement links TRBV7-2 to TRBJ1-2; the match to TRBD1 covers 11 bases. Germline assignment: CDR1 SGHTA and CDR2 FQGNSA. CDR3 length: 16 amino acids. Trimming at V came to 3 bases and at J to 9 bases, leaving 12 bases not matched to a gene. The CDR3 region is CASSFGRRGQGGSYTF. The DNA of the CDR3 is TGTGCCAGCAGCTTCGGACGGCGGGGACAGGGGGGTAGCTACACCTTC.

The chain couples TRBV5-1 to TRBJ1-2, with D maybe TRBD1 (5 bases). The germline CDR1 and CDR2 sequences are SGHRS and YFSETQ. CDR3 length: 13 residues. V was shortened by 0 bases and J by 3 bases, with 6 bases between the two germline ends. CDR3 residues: CASSLEGDYGYTF. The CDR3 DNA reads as TGCGCCAGCAGCTTGGAAGGGGACTATGGCTACACCTTC.